Following are 20 T cell receptor beta chains from one sample sequenced in a study of blood T cells in healthy people across ages. Through a sample-barcoded 5' primer and a J-beta primer mix, a second PCR was run for 7 to 11 cycles. MiXCR, applied by TCRdb to the 5' RACE reads, yields one record per CDR3 protein. Of roughly 680,000 distinct CDR3 sequences listed, around 45% are singletons. Sequencing input: blood. The receptors were sampled from a woman aged 55-75 years in good health.

This clonotype was counted a few times. V is TRBV4-2 and J is TRBJ2-3, with D hard to call. Trimming took 2 bases from V and 5 from J, leaving 8 bases between them. This CDR3 is 13 amino acids long. Germline loops: CDR1 LGHNA, CDR2 YNFKEQ. The CDR3 loop is CASSQQYEDTQYF. The CDR3 nucleotides read TGTGCCAGCAGCCAACAGTATGAAGATACGCAGTATTTT.

In this sample, this clonotype turned up a few times. The chain is built from TRBV28 and TRBJ2-3; 9 bases are a match to TRBD2. The CDR3 spans 17 residues. Trimming cost V 1 base and J 5 bases; bases outside gene matches: 10. The germline CDR1 and CDR2 sequences are MDHEN and SYDVKM. CDR3 region: CASSLSISGSGQDTQYF. CDR3 sequence (DNA): TGTGCCAGCAGTTTATCGATTAGCGGGAGCGGTCAAGATACGCAGTATTTT.

This rearrangement joins TRBV20-1 to TRBJ2-1, with D tentatively TRBD1 or TRBD2 (5 bases each). The CDR3 has 13 residues. Germline CDR1 reads DFQATT; CDR2 reads SNEGSKA (reference sequence). V shed 5 bases and J shed 10 bases, with 18 bases lying between them. CDR3 loop: CSALKDGGDEQFF. The CDR3 nucleotides read TGCAGTGCTCTAAAAGATGGGGGAGACGAGCAGTTCTTC.

The chain has TRBV6-6 and TRBJ2-1, with 7 bases aligning to TRBD1. V was clipped by 0 bases and J by 5 bases; unmatched bases: 4. Germline V gene lookup returns CDR1 MNHNY and CDR2 SVGAGI (reference sequence). The length of the CDR3 is 15 residues. CDR3 in amino acids: CASSYSAGGDNEQFF. Written as DNA, the CDR3 is TGTGCCAGCAGTTACTCGGCAGGGGGTGACAATGAGCAGTTCTTC.

This clonotype was found a few times. CDR3 sequence reads: CASSELGAGYTF. The CDR3 DNA is TGTGCCAGCAGTGAATTAGGAGCTGGCTACACCTTC. The rearrangement links TRBV25-1 to TRBJ1-2; D is ambiguous. Germline V gene lookup returns CDR1 MGHDK and CDR2 SYGVNS. The CDR3 is 12 amino acids. Trimming removed 1 base from V and 7 bases from J, with 7 bases in between.

This clonotype has just a few counts. The chain uses TRBV6-5 and TRBJ2-1, with a tentative D call TRBD1 (6 bases). Per germline, CDR1 MNHEY and CDR2 SVGAGI. This CDR3 has 15 amino acids. Trimming removed 0 bases at V and 4 bases at J, with 10 bases between. The CDR3 DNA sequence: TGTGCCAGCAGTTACTCGGACAGCCAATACAATGAGCAGTTCTTC. Protein product: CASSYSDSQYNEQFF.

This clonotype has a handful of counts. The gene calls are TRBV27 and TRBJ2-1; 10 bases align to TRBD1. V shed 2 bases, J shed 9 bases, and the junction held 4 bases outside the gene matches. Germline V CDR1 and CDR2: MNHEY, SMNVEV (reference sequence). This CDR3 region has 14 residues. CDR3 in amino acids: CASSLRQGAGEQFF. The CDR3 DNA reads as TGTGCCAGCAGTTTACGACAGGGGGCGGGTGAGCAGTTCTTC.

The rearrangement links TRBV7-2 to TRBJ2-3, with a possible D match to TRBD1 (6 bases). V was pared by 3 bases and J by 11 bases, with 18 bases between. The CDR3 sequence is 14 residues long. CDR1 is SGHTA, CDR2 FQGNSA, per germline. The CDR3 region is CASSFIKGDAGQYF. The CDR3 DNA sequence: TGTGCCAGCAGCTTCATTAAGGGGGATGCGGGGCAGTATTTT.

The V and J genes are TRBV7-6 and TRBJ1-6; D is undetermined. This CDR3 spans 16 amino acids. Germline V lookup: CDR1 SGHVS, CDR2 FNYEAQ. V was pared by 1 base and J by 0 bases, with 7 bases between. CDR3 sequence: CASSLVGSSYNSPLHF. The CDR3 DNA follows: TGTGCCAGCAGCTTAGTCGGGAGCTCCTATAATTCACCCCTCCACTTT.

The sample holds one count of this clonotype. With a much larger clone just one base away, this may be a read error. The rearrangement links TRBV4-3 to TRBJ1-2; no clear D. CDR1 LGHNA and CDR2 YSLEER come from the germline V gene. The CDR3 sequence is 17 residues long. CDR3 loop: CTSSPSRARSPNYGYTF. CDR3 sequence (DNA): TGCACCAGCAGCCCAAGTAGGGCCCGAAGTCCAAACTATGGCTACACCTTC.

The V and J genes are TRBV21-1 and TRBJ2-7; the table's D gene call, TRBD2, was not cross checked with the DNA. TRBV21-1 represents a pseudogene. The CDR3 has 14 amino acids. CDR3 loop: CASSKAVVVYEQYF. Here the CDR3 DNA reads TGTGCCAGCAGCAAAGCGGTAGTCGTCTACGAGCAGTACTTC.

The rearrangement uses TRBV29-1 and TRBJ2-1; 10 nucleotides line up with TRBD2. The germline V gene encodes CDR1 SQVTM and CDR2 ANQGSEA. The CDR3 length is 13 residues. Trimming removed 8 bases from V and 7 bases from J; junction bases left unmatched: 8. In DNA, the CDR3 is TGCAGCAGGAGGGCTAGCGGGAGAAATGAGCAGTTCTTC. Encoded protein: CSRRASGRNEQFF.

This chain uses TRBV20-1 with TRBJ2-3; 9 positions agree with TRBD2. Looked up from germline, CDR1 is DFQATT and CDR2 is SNEGSKA (reference sequence). The CDR3 spans 15 residues. The V gene end was trimmed by 1 base and the J gene end by 4 bases; junction bases not matched to a gene: 6. Here the CDR3 reads CSARGSGSRSDTQYF. In nucleotides, the CDR3 is TGCAGTGCTAGAGGTAGCGGGAGTCGGTCAGATACGCAGTATTTT.

The chain couples TRBV7-8 to TRBJ2-7; 8 nucleotides align to TRBD2. The CDR3 extends over 14 amino acids. The J segment lost 7 bases and the V segment lost 3 bases, leaving 8 bases of the junction unmatched. The germline gives CDR1 SGHVS, CDR2 FQNEAQ. DNA for the CDR3: TGTGCCAGCAGCTTCTACGGACTAGCCCAGGAGCAGTACTTC. This translates into CASSFYGLAQEQYF.

This clonotype was picked up many times. The chain links TRBV6-1 to TRBJ1-5; D is perhaps TRBD1 (5 bases). CDR1 is MNHNS and CDR2 is SASEGT in the germline V gene. Trimming removed 5 bases from V and 5 bases from J, with 16 bases in between. The CDR3 length is 15 residues. CDR3 amino acids: CASSFGVLGDQPQHF. CDR3 bases: TGTGCCAGCAGTTTCGGGGTCTTGGGGGATCAGCCCCAGCATTTT.

This rearrangement joins TRBV4-2 to TRBJ1-4, with 12 bases identical to TRBD1. Germline-derived CDR1 and CDR2 are LGHNA and YNFKEQ. The CDR3 is 18 amino acids. Unmatched junction bases numbered 14, after V lost 5 bases and J lost 7 bases. The DNA of the CDR3 is TGTGCCAGCAGCTCCCCCGCCGGGACAGGGGGCAATGGTGAAAAACTGTTTTTT. Amino acids: CASSSPAGTGGNGEKLFF.

This chain links TRBV4-1 with TRBJ2-3, with TRBD2 matching 9 bases. Trimming removed 2 bases from V and 2 bases from J; junction bases left unmatched: 5. The CDR3 runs to 16 residues. Germline V lookup: CDR1 MGHRA, CDR2 YSYEKL. As DNA, the CDR3 is TGCGCCAGCAGCCAACGACTAGCGGACTACACAGATACGCAGTATTTT. Residues: CASSQRLADYTDTQYF.

This clonotype was seen a handful of times. This sequence joins TRBV20-1 and TRBJ2-7, with 10 bases that match TRBD2. The germline CDR1 and CDR2 sequences are DFQATT and SNEGSKA (reference sequence). Trimming removed 6 bases from V and 1 base from J; junction bases left unmatched: 6. The CDR3 contains 14 residues. This CDR3 reads CSAVSGRRSYEQYF. CDR3 DNA: TGCAGTGCGGTTAGCGGGAGGCGGTCCTACGAGCAGTACTTC.

This clonotype was seen just once. This chain links TRBV12-3 or TRBV12-4 with TRBJ2-7; 9 nucleotides align to TRBD2. There are 16 residues in the CDR3. J lost 7 bases, V lost 8 bases, and 18 bases had no gene match. CDR3 coding DNA: TGTGCCAGCTCCTCGGGACTAGCTAGGACCTACAATGAGCAGTACTTC. Translation: CASSSGLARTYNEQYF.

This sequence joins TRBV15 and TRBJ2-7; D is unclear. Germline V gene lookup returns CDR1 LNHNV and CDR2 YYDKDF (reference sequence). This CDR3 comprises 15 residues. V lost 8 bases to trimming and J lost 1 base, with 18 bases between them. CDR3 DNA sequence: TGTGCCACCCGATTTCTGCTGGGGAATTCCTACGAGCAGTACTTC. It translates to CATRFLLGNSYEQYF.